This passage covers 8 T cell receptor beta chains from one sample sequenced in a study of T cell repertoires in aging, cancer and after chemotherapy. Amplification of TCR beta used genomic DNA extracted from peripheral blood. Multiplex touch-down PCR with TRB-A/B primers amplified rearranged V-D-J TRB sequences. TCRdb re-called the multiplex PCR reads through MiXCR, storing one row per CDR3 protein. The sample has just under 4,500 distinct CDR3 sequences; 50% to 75% are singletons. Sequencing input: blood. The receptor set was obtained from a human donor with a solid tumor.

This chain connects TRBV14 to TRBJ2-7; TRBD2 aligns across 10 bases. There are 15 residues in the CDR3. Trimming at V came to 2 bases and at J to 2 bases, leaving 3 bases not matched to a gene. In germline, CDR1 is SGHDN, CDR2 FVKESK. CDR3 region: CASSQQRGGPYEQYF. In nucleotides, the CDR3 is TGTGCCAGCAGCCAACAGCGGGGGGGCCCCTACGAGCAGTACTTC.

The V gene is TRBV29-1, the J gene TRBJ1-1; TRBD1 is a possible D gene (5 bases). Trimming removed 8 bases from V and 3 bases from J, with 25 bases in between. This CDR3 is built from 16 residues. Germline V gene data show CDR1 as SQVTM and CDR2 as ANQGSEA. The CDR3, as DNA: TGCAGCATGTTCCCCCTACTAACGGGGCGGGACACTGAAGCTTTCTTT. Residues: CSMFPLLTGRDTEAFF.

There are a few counts of this clonotype. This rearrangement joins TRBV15 to TRBJ2-7; D gene unclear. Germline CDR1 and CDR2: LNHNV and YYDKDF (reference sequence). Trimming removed 0 bases at V and 6 bases at J, with 6 bases between. There are 12 residues in the CDR3. CDR3 DNA sequence: TGTGCCACCAGCAGAGAGTTAGGCGAGCAGTACTTC. Its translation: CATSRELGEQYF.

This chain links TRBV20-1 with TRBJ1-2; a possible D gene is TRBD1 (6 bases). The V gene lost 6 bases and the J gene lost 8 bases, with 19 bases spanning the gap. Germline CDR1 DFQATT, CDR2 SNEGSKA (reference sequence). The CDR3 covers 13 residues. CDR3 region: CSAARTDEMGYTF. The CDR3 bases are TGCAGTGCCGCCAGGACAGACGAAATGGGCTACACCTTC.

The chain employs TRBV18 and TRBJ1-5; weak D call: TRBD1 (6 bases). V lost 2 bases and J lost 5, with 13 bases in between. This CDR3 has 15 residues. CDR1 is KGHSH, CDR2 LQKENI, per germline. CDR3 nucleotide sequence: TGTGCCAGCTCACCAGGACAACAGGGTCATCAGCCCCAGCATTTT. The encoded protein is CASSPGQQGHQPQHF. Full variable domain (remainder filled in from reference TRBV18 and TRBJ1-5): NAGVMQNPRHLVRRRGQEARLRCSPMKGHSHVYWYRQLPEEGLKFMVYLQKENIIDESGMPKERFSAEFPKEGPSILRIQQVVRGDSAAYFCASSPGQQGHQPQHFGDGTRLSIL.

This clonotype was seen only a few times. The chain combines TRBV19 with TRBJ2-7; TRBD1 matches 9 bases. CDR3 length equals 13 residues. Trimming took 0 bases from V and 9 from J; bases not matched to a gene: 3. CDR1 and CDR2 from the germline V gene are LNHDA and SQIVND (reference sequence). The CDR3 spells CASSIDGTGLQYF. The CDR3 DNA reads TGTGCCAGTAGTATAGACGGGACAGGGTTGCAGTACTTC.

The chain is built from TRBV5-1 and TRBJ1-6; D possibly corresponds to TRBD1 (5 bases). Trimming took 0 bases from V and 10 from J, leaving 17 bases between them. This CDR3 has 16 residues. Germline CDR1 and CDR2: SGHRS and YFSETQ. The CDR3 DNA follows: TGCGCCAGCAGCTTGGCCGGGGGGGGACTAGGCTCACCCCTCCACTTT. Translating gives CASSLAGGGLGSPLHF.

Only one count was recorded for this clonotype. A read error may account for a junction end that differs from germline. The rearrangement joins TRBV11-3 to TRBJ1-5; D is possibly TRBD1 (6 bases). The CDR3 loop spans 14 amino acids. Germline loops: CDR1 SGHNT, CDR2 YENEEA. The CDR3 loop reads CASSPGGPNQPQHF. Here the CDR3 DNA reads TGCGCCAGCAGCCCCGGGGGGCCCAATCAGCCCCAGCATTTT.